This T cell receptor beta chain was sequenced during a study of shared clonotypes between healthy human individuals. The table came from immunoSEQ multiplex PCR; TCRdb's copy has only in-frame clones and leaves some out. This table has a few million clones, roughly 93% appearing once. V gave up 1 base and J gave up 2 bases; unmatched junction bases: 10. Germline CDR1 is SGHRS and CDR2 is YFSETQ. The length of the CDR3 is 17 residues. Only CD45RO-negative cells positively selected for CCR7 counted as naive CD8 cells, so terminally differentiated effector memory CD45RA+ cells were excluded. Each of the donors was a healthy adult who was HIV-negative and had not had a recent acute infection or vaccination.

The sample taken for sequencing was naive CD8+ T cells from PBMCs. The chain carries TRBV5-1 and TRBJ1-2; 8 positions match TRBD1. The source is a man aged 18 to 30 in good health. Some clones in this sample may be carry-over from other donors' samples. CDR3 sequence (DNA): TGCGCCAGCAGCTTGACCCTTACAGGGGGGAAAAACTATGGCTACACCTTC. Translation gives CASSLTLTGGKNYGYTF.